A single sample gave rise to the 9 T cell receptor beta chains below, sequenced in a study of OX40 agonist ivuxolimab in advanced cancers. Profiling relied on immunoSEQ multiplex PCR, and the TCRdb table lists in-frame clones only, not all of them. The sample has 30,000 to 45,000 clones, around 80% seen once. This specimen was CD4+ or CD8+ T cells sorted from blood, taken in a trial of the OX40 agonist ivuxolimab. The source of these receptors is an adult with an advanced solid tumor such as melanoma, head and neck, liver or kidney cancer.

This chain links TRBV14 with TRBJ2-6, with D tentatively TRBD1 (7 bases). The CDR3 is 16 residues long. The germline gives CDR1 SGHDN, CDR2 FVKESK. Trimming shortened V by 4 bases and J by 0 bases, and 10 bases separated the two germline ends. For the CDR3, the DNA is TGTGCCAGCAGCCGACAGGGAGGCTCTGGGGCCAACGTCCTGACTTTC. It is translated as CASSRQGGSGANVLTF.

This sequence joins TRBV12-5 and TRBJ2-7; D remains ambiguous. The V end lost 1 base, the J end lost 3 bases, and 7 bases lay between the germline ends. CDR3 length equals 13 residues. Germline CDR1 reads LGHNT; CDR2 reads FRNRAP. The CDR3: CASGLDNFYEQYF. Written as DNA, the CDR3 is TGTGCTAGTGGTTTGGACAACTTCTACGAGCAGTACTTC.

V usage is TRBV6-1 and J usage is TRBJ1-6; weak D call: TRBD1 (5 bases). The CDR3 is 14 amino acids. CDR1 and CDR2 from the germline V gene are MNHNS and SASEGT. V was shortened by 6 bases and J by 7 bases, with 13 bases between the two germline ends. The CDR3 DNA reads as TGTGCCAGCAGCGGGGGGGGAAGGAATTCACCCCTCCACTTT. This encodes CASSGGGRNSPLHF.

The chain couples TRBV7-4 to TRBJ1-5, with D tentatively TRBD1 (6 bases). CDR3 length equals 15 residues. The V and J ends lost 5 bases and 0 bases respectively, with 11 bases between them. Germline V gene data show CDR1 as SGHVT and CDR2 as SQSDAQ. The CDR3 is CASSLTGHSNQPQHF. The CDR3 region has the DNA TGTGCCAGCAGCCTGACAGGCCATAGCAATCAGCCCCAGCATTTT.

V is TRBV19 and J is TRBJ1-5, with 7 bases identical to TRBD1. CDR1 is LNHDA, CDR2 SQIVND, per germline (reference sequence). The CDR3 is 15 amino acids. With 7 bases clipped from V and 2 bases from J, the junction kept 8 bases outside the gene matches. DNA of the CDR3: TGTGCCAGTAAGGGCAGGGGGGCTGGCAATCAGCCCCAGCATTTT. Encoded protein: CASKGRGAGNQPQHF.

The J gene is TRBJ2-7, the V gene TRBV11-2; no clear D gene. The germline V gene encodes CDR1 SGHAT and CDR2 FQNNGV. The CDR3 is 13 residues long. The germline V and J ends were trimmed by 6 bases and 6 bases, with 15 bases remaining between them. The CDR3 loop reads CASSRDGLPEQYF. As DNA, the CDR3 is TGTGCCAGCAGTCGCGACGGCCTTCCCGAGCAGTACTTC.

The sample holds a few counts of this clone. The V and J genes are TRBV11-2 and TRBJ2-2; TRBD2 aligns across 8 bases. The germline gives CDR1 SGHAT, CDR2 FQNNGV. CDR3 length: 15 residues. J was trimmed by 3 bases and V by 3 bases; bases with no gene match: 3. CDR3: CASSFGAGDTGELFF. CDR3 in DNA: TGTGCCAGCAGCTTCGGAGCGGGAGACACCGGGGAGCTGTTTTTT.

This clone showed up just once. V and J are TRBV2 and TRBJ1-1; D perhaps matches TRBD1 (6 bases). CDR1 SNHLY and CDR2 FYNNEI come from the germline V gene. The length of the CDR3 is 16 residues. V was cut by 7 bases and J by 4 bases, with 22 bases left in between. The chain's CDR3 is CASTNRQVSLGTEAFF. The DNA of the CDR3 is TGTGCCAGCACTAATAGACAGGTATCGTTGGGCACTGAAGCTTTCTTT.

Here the CDR3 reads CASSPSRNSGNTIYF. CDR3 in DNA: TGTGCCAGCTCACCATCTAGGAACTCTGGAAACACCATATATTTT. V is TRBV18 and J is TRBJ1-3; D remains ambiguous. The CDR3 runs to 15 residues. Trimming stripped 2 bases from V and 0 bases from J, with 8 bases between. Germline CDR1 and CDR2: KGHSH and LQKENI. Full variable domain (missing parts from reference TRBV18 and TRBJ1-3): NAGVMQNPRHLVRRRGQEARLRCSPMKGHSHVYWYRQLPEEGLKFMVYLQKENIIDESGMPKERFSAEFPKEGPSILRIQQVVRGDSAAYFCASSPSRNSGNTIYFGEGSWLTVV.